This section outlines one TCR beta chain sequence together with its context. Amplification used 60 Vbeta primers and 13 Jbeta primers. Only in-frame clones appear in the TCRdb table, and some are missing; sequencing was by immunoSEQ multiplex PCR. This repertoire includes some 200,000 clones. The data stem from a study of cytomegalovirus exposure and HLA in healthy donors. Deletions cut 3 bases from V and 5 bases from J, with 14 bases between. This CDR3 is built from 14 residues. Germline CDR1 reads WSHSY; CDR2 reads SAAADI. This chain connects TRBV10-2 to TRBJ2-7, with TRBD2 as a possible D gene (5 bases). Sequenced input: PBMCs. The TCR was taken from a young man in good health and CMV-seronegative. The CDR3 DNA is TGCGCCAGCAGTGACCCGAGGCTAGCTAACGAGCAGTACTTC. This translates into CASSDPRLANEQYF.